Shown below are 12 T cell receptor beta chains from a single sample sequenced in a study of T-cell reconstitution after alpha-beta-depleted transplantation in children. Unique molecular identifiers were incorporated during preparation of the TCRbeta library. Each CDR3 protein is one row after TCRdb ran MiXCR on the PCR reads. The sample lists about 690,000 distinct CDR3 sequences, 15% to 20% occurring once. The input for sequencing was PBMCs from the stem cell graft donor, taken from the stem cell graft. These receptors were collected from a human donor who donated a stem cell graft to a child with acute myeloid leukemia.

This clonotype was detected only a few times. The chain employs TRBV7-9 and TRBJ2-1; perhaps TRBD2 as D (5 bases). Germline values: CDR1 SEHNR, CDR2 FQNEAQ (reference sequence). This CDR3 contains 13 residues. Trimming left V 5 bases short and J 7 bases short, with 12 bases between. CDR3 DNA sequence: TGTGCCAGCAGCCCTCCCAGAGGGAATGAGCAGTTCTTC. Protein sequence: CASSPPRGNEQFF.

This clonotype was found a few times. The chain joins TRBV9 to TRBJ2-1; D uncertain. Germline CDR1 SGDLS, CDR2 YYNGEE. V was trimmed by 4 bases and J by 3 bases, leaving 8 bases between them. The CDR3 contains 13 residues. The CDR3 reads CASSFRNYNEQFF. The CDR3 DNA reads TGTGCCAGCAGCTTCCGGAACTACAATGAGCAGTTCTTC.

Ten or more counts support this clonotype. The DNA of the CDR3 is TGTGCCAGCAGCCGCAGCTCCTACGAGCAGTACTTC. It specifies CASSRSSYEQYF. J is TRBJ2-7 and V is TRBV6-5; D uncertain. With 6 bases removed from V and 0 bases from J, the gap between germline ends came to 6 bases. Germline CDR1 and CDR2: MNHEY and SVGAGI. CDR3 length: 12 residues.

This clonotype was seen at least ten times. The V gene is TRBV9, the J gene TRBJ2-1; a weak D match, TRBD1 (6 bases). V dropped 2 bases and J dropped 1 base, with 16 bases sitting between them. The CDR3 contains 17 residues. Germline V gene lookup returns CDR1 SGDLS and CDR2 YYNGEE. The CDR3: CASSVGSLRGSYNEQFF. The CDR3 nucleotides are TGTGCCAGCAGCGTGGGTTCTCTGAGGGGGTCCTACAATGAGCAGTTCTTC.

A note on this clonotype: The junction departs from the called germline gene at one end, perhaps through a read error. The chain has TRBV29-1 and TRBJ2-5, with 9 bases that match TRBD1. This CDR3 has 13 residues. Per the germline V gene, CDR1 is SQVTM and CDR2 is ANQGSEA. CDR3 in amino acids: CSAETTGGETQYF. The CDR3 DNA follows: TGCAGCGCTGAAACGACAGGGGGAGAGACCCAGTACTTC.

There are many counts of this clonotype. The rearrangement links TRBV20-1 to TRBJ1-2; 9 bases match TRBD1. The CDR3 is 12 residues long. The ends lost 5 bases at V and 7 bases at J; junction bases unmatched: 5. Germline V gene sequence: CDR1 DFQATT, CDR2 SNEGSKA (reference sequence). The CDR3 loop is CSASGQGSGYTF. CDR3 bases: TGCAGTGCTTCGGGACAGGGAAGTGGCTACACCTTC.

This clonotype was picked up a small number of times. The chain carries TRBV9 and TRBJ2-2; 9 bases match TRBD1. CDR3 size: 15 residues. V gave up 3 bases and J gave up 5 bases; unmatched junction bases: 5. Germline V gives CDR1 SGDLS, CDR2 YYNGEE. The CDR3 nucleotides are TGTGCCAGCAGCGCCGGGACAGGGTTAACCGGGGAGCTGTTTTTT. Its protein product is CASSAGTGLTGELFF.

This clonotype was observed at least ten times. The chain joins TRBV5-1 to TRBJ2-7; 7 bases match TRBD1. Germline CDR1 is SGHRS and CDR2 is YFSETQ. With 4 bases clipped from V and 2 bases from J, the junction kept 9 bases outside the gene matches. This CDR3 region has 15 residues. In nucleotides, the CDR3 is TGCGCCAGCAGCACCTCAACAGGGGTCGCCTACGAGCAGTACTTC. Protein sequence: CASSTSTGVAYEQYF.

In this sample, this clonotype turned up a few times. The V and J genes are TRBV5-1 and TRBJ1-1; weak D call: TRBD1 (5 bases). The CDR3 sequence is 13 residues long. V was pared by 4 bases and J by 4 bases, with 11 bases between. Per the germline V gene, CDR1 is SGHRS and CDR2 is YFSETQ. DNA of the CDR3: TGCGCCAGCAGCCAGCCAGGGACCACTGAAGCTTTCTTT. This encodes CASSQPGTTEAFF.

This clonotype was detected only a few times. The genes are TRBV12-3 or TRBV12-4 and TRBJ1-5, with 7 bases lining up with TRBD1. J was trimmed by 4 bases and V by 6 bases; bases with no gene match: 12. The CDR3 sequence is 16 residues long. In DNA, the CDR3 is TGTGCCAGCAGCTTACGGCATCGGGACAGAAATCAGCCCCAGCATTTT. Translating it yields CASSLRHRDRNQPQHF.

The chain uses TRBV28 and TRBJ2-1; TRBD1 matches at 9 bases. The CDR3 is made up of 16 amino acids. V was pared by 6 bases and J by 5 bases, with 11 bases of the junction left unmatched. Germline-derived CDR1 and CDR2 are MDHEN and SYDVKM. The CDR3 spells CASSPPGQGVHNEQFF. In DNA form, the CDR3 reads TGTGCCAGCAGCCCTCCGGGACAGGGCGTCCACAATGAGCAGTTCTTC.

This clonotype was seen at least ten times. The rearrangement joins TRBV20-1 to TRBJ1-6, with D perhaps TRBD1 (6 bases). Germline CDR1 is DFQATT and CDR2 is SNEGSKA (reference sequence). V lost 3 bases to trimming and J lost 10 bases, with 13 bases between them. The CDR3 length is 13 residues. The CDR3 nucleotides read TGCAGTGCTAGGGGGGGCGCGGACTCACCCCTCCACTTT. This gives the protein CSARGGADSPLHF.